Presented here are 28 T cell receptor beta chains from one specimen sequenced in a study of blood T cell repertoires in COVID-19. Libraries were prepared by immunoSEQ multiplex PCR; TCRdb keeps only in-frame clonotypes and omits some of them. The sample lists 130,000 to 150,000 clones; 70% to 90% were seen once. Input material: peripheral blood. These receptors all stem from a woman aged 60 to 75 with COVID-19, enrolled during active disease.

The rearrangement joins TRBV6-6 to TRBJ2-2; no firm D call. This CDR3 is built from 11 residues. V lost 6 bases, J lost 6 bases, and 5 bases lay in between. Germline loops: CDR1 MNHNY, CDR2 SVGAGI (reference sequence). Written as DNA, the CDR3 is TGTGCCAGCAGCCTCCCCGGGGAGCTGTTTTTT. This gives the protein CASSLPGELFF.

V gene TRBV18 combines with J gene TRBJ2-7; 11 bases are a match to TRBD2. With V trimmed by 3 bases and J by 6 bases, 7 bases remained unmatched. The CDR3 is made up of 15 amino acids. Germline V lookup: CDR1 KGHSH, CDR2 LQKENI. CDR3 coding DNA: TGTGCCAGCTCACCTCTAGCGGGGGGAAGGTCCGAGCAGTACTTC. It codes for CASSPLAGGRSEQYF.

V is TRBV7-9 and J is TRBJ2-7, with 9 bases lining up with TRBD1. CDR1 and CDR2 (germline): SEHNR, FQNEAQ (reference sequence). This CDR3 is 15 amino acids long. With V trimmed by 3 bases and J by 0 bases, 3 bases remained unmatched. For the CDR3, the DNA is TGTGCCAGCAGCTTCGTGACAGGGGGCTCCTACGAGCAGTACTTC. This sequence encodes CASSFVTGGSYEQYF.

The CDR3 is CASGQSGTGGNPYF. DNA of the CDR3: TGTGCCAGCGGTCAATCCGGGACAGGGGGTAATCCGTACTTC. The chain joins TRBV27 to TRBJ2-7; 11 bases are a match to TRBD1. V was pared by 8 bases and J by 12 bases, with 15 bases of the junction left unmatched. CDR1 is MNHEY and CDR2 is SMNVEV in the germline V gene (reference sequence). The CDR3 has 14 amino acids.

The CDR3 DNA reads TGCGCCAGCAGCCAAGAGACTGGGTTGACAGGGGGGAAAGGAAAACTGTTTTTT. Translated, it gives CASSQETGLTGGKGKLFF. The gene calls are TRBV4-3 and TRBJ1-4; 9 positions agree with TRBD1. The V gene end was trimmed by 0 bases and the J gene end by 10 bases; junction bases not matched to a gene: 15. The CDR3 is 18 amino acids. The germline CDR1 and CDR2 sequences are LGHNA and YSLEER.

The chain links TRBV29-1 to TRBJ2-3; 7 nucleotides align to TRBD2. The CDR3 runs to 14 residues. Germline CDR1 and CDR2: SQVTM and ANQGSEA. V was pared by 7 bases and J by 4 bases, with 11 bases of the junction left unmatched. The CDR3 loop reads CSAVGRGMPDTQYF. CDR3 in DNA: TGCAGCGCCGTCGGGCGGGGGATGCCAGATACGCAGTATTTT.

This clone was found once. The V call is TRBV7-6, the J call TRBJ2-7, with 8 bases fitting TRBD1. In germline, CDR1 is SGHVS, CDR2 FNYEAQ. J was trimmed by 2 bases and V by 5 bases; bases with no gene match: 11. The CDR3 spans 16 residues. The CDR3, as DNA: TGTGCCAGCAGCCTCATCCTCACGGGACAGGCCTACGAGCAGTACTTC. It translates to CASSLILTGQAYEQYF.

The chain employs TRBV7-6 and TRBJ1-3; no clear D. Germline V gene data show CDR1 as SGHVS and CDR2 as FNYEAQ. CDR3 length: 18 amino acids. Trimming shortened V by 1 base and J by 7 bases, and 23 bases separated the two germline ends. In DNA, the CDR3 is TGTGCCAGCAGCTTAGGTGAGACAACGAAAATATTAAATAACACCATATATTTT. It encodes CASSLGETTKILNNTIYF.

DNA of the CDR3: TGTGCCAGCAGCCGGCGGACAGGCCCCATAGAGATCACTGAAGCTTTCTTT. It yields the protein CASSRRTGPIEITEAFF. The V call is TRBV7-6, the J call TRBJ1-1; TRBD1 matches 7 bases. Germline lookup yields CDR1 SGHVS and CDR2 FNYEAQ. The junction had 16 bases not matched to a gene; V was cut back by 5 bases and J by 4 bases. This CDR3 has 17 residues.

This chain links TRBV19 with TRBJ1-5, with D possibly TRBD1 on 6 matching bases. Trimming left V 3 bases short and J 0 bases short, with 9 bases between. Germline CDR1 LNHDA, CDR2 SQIVND (reference sequence). This CDR3 is built from 15 residues. The CDR3 coding sequence is TGTGCCAGTAGTATGGGACATAATAGCAATCAGCCCCAGCATTTT. Translation gives CASSMGHNSNQPQHF. The full variable domain, completed using reference TRBV19 and TRBJ1-5, is DGGITQSPKYLFRKEGQNVTLSCEQNLNHDAMYWYRQDPGQGLRLIYYSQIVNDFQKGDIAEGYSVSREKKESFPLTVTSAQKNPTAFYLCASSMGHNSNQPQHFGDGTRLSIL.

The chain links TRBV18 to TRBJ2-2; no definite D call. Trimming pared 0 bases from V and 5 bases from J, leaving 10 bases between. The CDR3 has 15 residues. The germline gives CDR1 KGHSH, CDR2 LQKENI. CDR3 coding DNA: TGTGCCAGCTCACCACCGGTGGGCTCGACCGGGGAGCTGTTTTTT. It encodes CASSPPVGSTGELFF.

The V gene is TRBV4-2, the J gene TRBJ2-1; D perhaps matches TRBD2 (5 bases). Germline assignment: CDR1 LGHNA and CDR2 YNFKEQ. The CDR3 spans 12 residues. Trimming removed 4 bases from V and 10 bases from J, with 11 bases in between. In DNA form, the CDR3 reads TGTGCCAGCAGCCCGTCCTCGGGAGAGCAGTTCTTC. Translation gives CASSPSSGEQFF.

The CDR3 reads CASSVGGGEFNYGYTF. CDR3 nucleotides: TGTGCCAGCAGCGTAGGGGGCGGGGAATTTAACTATGGCTACACCTTC. This chain uses TRBV9 with TRBJ1-2, with a weak D call TRBD1 (5 bases). The V end lost 0 bases, the J end lost 1 base, and 13 bases lay between the germline ends. From germline, CDR1 is SGDLS and CDR2 YYNGEE. The CDR3 is 16 residues long.

The chain joins TRBV20-1 to TRBJ2-3; 7 bases line up with TRBD2. This CDR3 comprises 15 residues. Germline values: CDR1 DFQATT, CDR2 SNEGSKA (reference sequence). With 3 bases clipped from V and 3 bases from J, the junction kept 9 bases outside the gene matches. CDR3 region: CSASKPAGFTDTQYF. CDR3 bases: TGCAGTGCTAGTAAACCAGCGGGGTTTACAGATACGCAGTATTTT.

The rearrangement joins TRBV11-1 to TRBJ1-1; TRBD1 matches at 7 bases. From germline, CDR1 is SGHAT and CDR2 FQDESV (reference sequence). The CDR3 extends over 14 amino acids. Trimming cost V 5 bases and J 0 bases; bases outside gene matches: 3. DNA of the CDR3: TGTGCCAGCAGCCCCGGGACAGTGAACACTGAAGCTTTCTTT. This gives the protein CASSPGTVNTEAFF.

The V and J genes are TRBV6-2 or TRBV6-3 and TRBJ2-6; no firm D call. This CDR3 is 18 amino acids long. V was pared by 2 bases and J by 0 bases, with 14 bases between. Germline V lookup: CDR1 MNHEY, CDR2 SVGEGT. The CDR3 DNA follows: TGTGCCAGCAGTTACAAGGCAGGCGTAGTCTCTGGGGCCAACGTCCTGACTTTC. This encodes CASSYKAGVVSGANVLTF.

V gene TRBV19 combines with J gene TRBJ1-2; 9 nucleotides agree with TRBD1. Germline loops: CDR1 LNHDA, CDR2 SQIVND (reference sequence). The CDR3 sequence is 15 residues long. The J segment lost 4 bases and the V segment lost 3 bases, leaving 6 bases of the junction unmatched. This chain's CDR3 is CASSMGTGIGYGYTF. The CDR3 coding sequence is TGTGCCAGTAGTATGGGGACAGGGATCGGCTATGGCTACACCTTC. The whole variable domain, filled in from reference TRBV19 and TRBJ1-2, reads DGGITQSPKYLFRKEGQNVTLSCEQNLNHDAMYWYRQDPGQGLRLIYYSQIVNDFQKGDIAEGYSVSREKKESFPLTVTSAQKNPTAFYLCASSMGTGIGYGYTFGSGTRLTVV.

The chain joins TRBV7-3 to TRBJ2-3; TRBD2 aligns across 8 bases. The CDR3 is 14 amino acids. V trimming: 4 bases; J trimming: 5 bases; junction bases outside the gene matches: 5. Germline V gives CDR1 SGHTA, CDR2 FQGTGA. The CDR3 loop is CASSSTSVEDTQYF. CDR3 DNA sequence: TGTGCCAGCAGCTCGACTAGCGTTGAAGATACGCAGTATTTT.

The rearrangement links TRBV24-1 to TRBJ2-3; 8 bases match TRBD1. CDR1 is KGHDR, CDR2 SFDVKD, per germline. V was clipped by 3 bases and J by 4 bases; unmatched bases: 11. CDR3 size: 17 residues. CDR3 protein: CATSDPSPGQGADTQYF. The CDR3 coding sequence is TGTGCCACCAGTGATCCCAGCCCCGGACAGGGCGCAGATACGCAGTATTTT.

The chain uses TRBV5-1 and TRBJ2-6; 7 positions match TRBD1. This CDR3 region has 17 residues. V trimming: 3 bases; J trimming: 0 bases; junction bases outside the gene matches: 6. Germline V gene sequence: CDR1 SGHRS, CDR2 YFSETQ. In DNA, the CDR3 is TGCGCCAGCAGCTCGCAAGGGGGCCGCTCTGGGGCCAACGTCCTGACTTTC. Amino acids: CASSSQGGRSGANVLTF.

A single count supports this clone. The chain uses TRBV28 and TRBJ1-2; D is possibly TRBD1 (6 bases). The germline CDR1 and CDR2 sequences are MDHEN and SYDVKM. The V end was cut by 6 bases, the J end by 8 bases, with 19 bases between. The CDR3 contains 14 residues. The CDR3 sequence: CASSPAGAPTGYTF. In nucleotides, the CDR3 is TGTGCCAGCAGCCCTGCGGGGGCCCCGACGGGCTACACCTTC.

This clone was seen once. V usage is TRBV27 and J usage is TRBJ2-7; TRBD2 is a possible D gene (6 bases). The CDR3 loop spans 13 amino acids. Trimming left V 3 bases short and J 3 bases short, with 9 bases between. Germline V gene data show CDR1 as MNHEY and CDR2 as SMNVEV (reference sequence). CDR3 nucleotides: TGTGCCAGCAGTTTTTACGGGAGCTACGAGCAGTACTTC. Encoded protein: CASSFYGSYEQYF.

V usage is TRBV7-6 and J usage is TRBJ2-1, with a weak D call TRBD2 (7 bases). There are 14 residues in the CDR3. Germline CDR1 and CDR2: SGHVS and FNYEAQ. V was clipped by 5 bases and J by 6 bases, with 14 bases between them. The CDR3 nucleotides are TGTGCCAGCAGCCCTAGGGGGGGGCCCAATGAGCAGTTCTTC. The encoded protein is CASSPRGGPNEQFF.

V gene TRBV19 combines with J gene TRBJ1-5; D is unresolved. The CDR3 totals 12 residues. Trimming shortened V by 9 bases and J by 6 bases, and 12 bases separated the two germline ends. Looked up from germline, CDR1 is LNHDA and CDR2 is SQIVND (reference sequence). In DNA form, the CDR3 reads TGTGCCAGCTCTTTTAGAGGTCAGCCCCAGCATTTT. As protein: CASSFRGQPQHF. Filled out from reference TRBV19 and TRBJ1-5, the complete variable domain reads DGGITQSPKYLFRKEGQNVTLSCEQNLNHDAMYWYRQDPGQGLRLIYYSQIVNDFQKGDIAEGYSVSREKKESFPLTVTSAQKNPTAFYLCASSFRGQPQHFGDGTRLSIL.

This clone appeared a single time. The chain joins TRBV3-1 (or the pseudogene TRBV3-2) to TRBJ1-2, with 9 positions matching TRBD1. CDR3 size: 14 residues. J was trimmed by 4 bases and V by 2 bases; bases with no gene match: 2. Germline assignment: CDR1 LGHDT and CDR2 YNNKEL (reference sequence). Here the CDR3 reads CASSQMTGGYGYTF. CDR3 DNA sequence: TGTGCCAGCAGCCAAATGACAGGGGGCTATGGCTACACCTTC.

The chain's CDR3 is CSGGQGRTGELFF. As DNA, the CDR3 is TGCAGCGGCGGACAGGGAAGGACCGGGGAGCTGTTTTTT. The chain joins TRBV29-1 to TRBJ2-2; 8 bases fit TRBD1. Germline V lookup: CDR1 SQVTM, CDR2 ANQGSEA. The CDR3 has 13 residues. The V gene end was trimmed by 7 bases and the J gene end by 5 bases; junction bases not matched to a gene: 6.

The chain is built from TRBV3-1 (or the pseudogene TRBV3-2) and TRBJ2-1; TRBD1 is a possible D gene (6 bases). Germline assignment: CDR1 LGHDT and CDR2 YNNKEL (reference sequence). The ends were cut back, 1 base at V and 6 bases at J, with 10 bases in the middle. This CDR3 comprises 14 residues. Here the CDR3 DNA reads TGTGCCAGCAGCCAAGGACAGGTCCGCAATGAGCAGTTCTTC. It is translated as CASSQGQVRNEQFF.

The chain recombines TRBV12-5 with TRBJ1-1, with D possibly matching TRBD1 (5 bases). Trimming shortened V by 8 bases and J by 6 bases, and 19 bases separated the two germline ends. Germline V gives CDR1 LGHNT, CDR2 FRNRAP. The CDR3 runs 14 residues. CDR3 nucleotide sequence: TGTGCTAGTATCGAGGGCAGGGCGGGGGCTGAAGCTTTCTTT. Translated: CASIEGRAGAEAFF.